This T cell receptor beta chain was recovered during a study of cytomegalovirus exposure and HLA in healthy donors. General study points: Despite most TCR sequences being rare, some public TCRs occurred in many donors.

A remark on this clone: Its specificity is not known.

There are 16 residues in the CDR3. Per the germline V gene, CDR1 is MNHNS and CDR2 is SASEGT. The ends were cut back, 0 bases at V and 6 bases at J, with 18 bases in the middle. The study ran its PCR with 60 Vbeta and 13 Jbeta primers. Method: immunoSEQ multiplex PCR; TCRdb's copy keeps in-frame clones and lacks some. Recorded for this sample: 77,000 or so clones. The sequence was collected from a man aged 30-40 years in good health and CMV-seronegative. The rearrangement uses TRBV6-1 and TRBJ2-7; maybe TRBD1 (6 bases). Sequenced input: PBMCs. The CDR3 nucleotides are TGTGCCAGCAGTGAAGCGCAAGCAGGGGATAATCGCGAGCAGTACTTC. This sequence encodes CASSEAQAGDNREQYF.